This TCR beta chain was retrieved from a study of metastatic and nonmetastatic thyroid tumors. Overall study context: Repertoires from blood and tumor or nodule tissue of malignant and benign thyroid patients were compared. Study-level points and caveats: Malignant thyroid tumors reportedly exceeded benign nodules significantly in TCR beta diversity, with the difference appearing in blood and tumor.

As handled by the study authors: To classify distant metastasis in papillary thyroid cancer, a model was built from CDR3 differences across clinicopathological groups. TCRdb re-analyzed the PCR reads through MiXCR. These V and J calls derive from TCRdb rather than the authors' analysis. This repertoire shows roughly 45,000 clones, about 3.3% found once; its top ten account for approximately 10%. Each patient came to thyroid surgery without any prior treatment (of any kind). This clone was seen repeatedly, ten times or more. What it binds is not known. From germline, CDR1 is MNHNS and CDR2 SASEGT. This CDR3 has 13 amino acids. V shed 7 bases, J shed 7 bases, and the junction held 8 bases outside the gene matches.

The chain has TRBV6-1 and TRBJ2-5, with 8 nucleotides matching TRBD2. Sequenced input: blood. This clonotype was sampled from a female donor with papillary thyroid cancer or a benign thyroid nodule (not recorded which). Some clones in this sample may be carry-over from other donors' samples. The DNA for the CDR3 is TGTGCCAGCACCCCCGGACTAGCCCGGACCCAGTACTTC. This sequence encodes CASTPGLARTQYF.